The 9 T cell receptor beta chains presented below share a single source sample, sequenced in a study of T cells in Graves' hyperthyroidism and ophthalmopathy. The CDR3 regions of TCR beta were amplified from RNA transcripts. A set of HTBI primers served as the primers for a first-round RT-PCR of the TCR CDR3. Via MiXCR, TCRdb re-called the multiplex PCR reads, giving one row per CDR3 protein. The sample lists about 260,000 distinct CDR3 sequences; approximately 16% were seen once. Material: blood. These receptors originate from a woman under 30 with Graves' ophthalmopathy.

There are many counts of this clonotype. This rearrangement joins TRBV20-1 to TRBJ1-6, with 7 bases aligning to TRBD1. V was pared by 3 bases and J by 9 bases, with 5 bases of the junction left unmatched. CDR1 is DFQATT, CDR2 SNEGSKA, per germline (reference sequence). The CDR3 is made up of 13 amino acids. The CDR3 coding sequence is TGCAGTGCTAGTCAGACAGGGTTTTCACCCCTCCACTTT. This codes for CSASQTGFSPLHF.

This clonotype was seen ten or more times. DNA of the CDR3: TGTGCTTCAGTCAAAGCGGGAGGGGAAGATACGCAGTATTTT. Translating it yields CASVKAGGEDTQYF. V usage is TRBV30 and J usage is TRBJ2-3, with TRBD2 identical over 10 bases. CDR3 size: 14 residues. The germline CDR1 and CDR2 sequences are GTSNPN and SVGIG (reference sequence).

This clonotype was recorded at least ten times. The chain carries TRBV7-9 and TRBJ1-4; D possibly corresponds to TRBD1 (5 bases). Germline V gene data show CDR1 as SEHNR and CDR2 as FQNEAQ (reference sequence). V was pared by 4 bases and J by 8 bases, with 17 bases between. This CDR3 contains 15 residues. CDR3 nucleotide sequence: TGTGCCAGCAGCTCAAAACAGGACCAACGGGAAAAACTGTTTTTT. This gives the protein CASSSKQDQREKLFF.

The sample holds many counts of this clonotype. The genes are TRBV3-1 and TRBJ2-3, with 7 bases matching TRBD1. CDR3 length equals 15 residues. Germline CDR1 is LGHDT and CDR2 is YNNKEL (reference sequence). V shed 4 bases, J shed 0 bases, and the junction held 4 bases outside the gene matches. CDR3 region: CASSPTGVSTDTQYF. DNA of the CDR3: TGTGCCAGCAGCCCAACAGGGGTTAGCACAGATACGCAGTATTTT.

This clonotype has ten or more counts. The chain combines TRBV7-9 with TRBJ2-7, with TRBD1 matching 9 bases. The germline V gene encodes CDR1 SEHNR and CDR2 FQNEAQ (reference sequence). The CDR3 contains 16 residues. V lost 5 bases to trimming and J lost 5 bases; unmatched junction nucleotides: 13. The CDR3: CASSTSGTGKGNEQYF. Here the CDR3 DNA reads TGTGCCAGCAGCACATCCGGGACAGGGAAAGGAAACGAGCAGTACTTC.

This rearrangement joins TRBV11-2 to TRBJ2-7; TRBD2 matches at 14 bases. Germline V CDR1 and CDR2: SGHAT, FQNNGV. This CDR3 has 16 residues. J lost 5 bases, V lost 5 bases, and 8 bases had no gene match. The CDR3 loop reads CASSKGQTSGGDEQYF. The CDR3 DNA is TGTGCCAGCAGCAAAGGCCAGACTAGCGGGGGGGACGAGCAGTACTTC.

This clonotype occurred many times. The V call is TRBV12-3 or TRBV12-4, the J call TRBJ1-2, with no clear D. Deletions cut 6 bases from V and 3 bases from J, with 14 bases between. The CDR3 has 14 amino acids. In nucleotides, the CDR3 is TGTGCCAGCAGCATACAGTCCTCCTACTATGGCTACACCTTC. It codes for CASSIQSSYYGYTF.

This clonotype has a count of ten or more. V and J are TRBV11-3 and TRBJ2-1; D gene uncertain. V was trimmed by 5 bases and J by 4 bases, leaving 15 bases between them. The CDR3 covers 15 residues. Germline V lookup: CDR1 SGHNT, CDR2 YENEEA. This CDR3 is CASSIFATEYNEQFF. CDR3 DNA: TGTGCCAGCAGCATTTTCGCAACAGAATACAATGAGCAGTTCTTC.

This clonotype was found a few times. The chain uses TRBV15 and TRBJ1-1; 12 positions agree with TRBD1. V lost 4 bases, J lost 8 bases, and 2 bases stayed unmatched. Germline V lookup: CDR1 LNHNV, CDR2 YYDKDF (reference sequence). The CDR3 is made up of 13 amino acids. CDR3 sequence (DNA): TGTGCCACCAGCATGGGGACAGGGGGCGAAGCTTTCTTT. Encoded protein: CATSMGTGGEAFF.